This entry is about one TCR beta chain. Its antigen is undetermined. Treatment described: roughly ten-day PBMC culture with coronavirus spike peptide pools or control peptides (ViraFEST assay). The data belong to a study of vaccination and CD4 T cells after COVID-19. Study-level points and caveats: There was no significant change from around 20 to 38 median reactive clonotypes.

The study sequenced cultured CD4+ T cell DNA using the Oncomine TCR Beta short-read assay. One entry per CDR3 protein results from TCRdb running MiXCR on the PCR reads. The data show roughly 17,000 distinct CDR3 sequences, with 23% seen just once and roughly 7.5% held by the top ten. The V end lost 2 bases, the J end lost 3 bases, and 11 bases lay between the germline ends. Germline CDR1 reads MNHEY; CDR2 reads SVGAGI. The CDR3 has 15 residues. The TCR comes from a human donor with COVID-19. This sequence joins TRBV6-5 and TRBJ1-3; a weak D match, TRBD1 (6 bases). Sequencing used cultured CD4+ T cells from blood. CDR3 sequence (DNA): TGTGCCAGCAGTTACCAGGGGAAGGGTGGAAACACCATATATTTT. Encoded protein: CASSYQGKGGNTIYF.